This paragraph covers one TCR beta chain sequence. The antigen is not known. Time point in this sample: newly diagnosed, previously untreated cHL patient sample. Comparator PBMCs were from newly diagnosed, untreated classical Hodgkin lymphoma. This record belongs to a study of PD-1 blockade in classical Hodgkin lymphoma. TCRdb's table, derived via immunoSEQ multiplex PCR, lists solely in-frame clones and lacks some. The top ten hold around 5% of the sample, which has about 47,000 clones, approximately 90% seen once. With V trimmed by 10 bases and J by 2 bases, 14 bases remained unmatched. From germline, CDR1 is SGHVS and CDR2 FQNEAQ. The CDR3 has 16 residues. Notes on the study in general: Newly diagnosed patients were reported to start with lower TCR diversity than healthy donors.

Input material: peripheral blood mononuclear cells (PBMCs). This receptor was identified in a human donor with classical Hodgkin lymphoma. The chain couples TRBV7-8 to TRBJ2-7, with TRBD1 matching over 10 bases. The CDR3 region has the DNA TGTGCCACCGCGGTGTTCGGGGACAGGGGTACCTACGAGCAGTACTTC. Its translation: CATAVFGDRGTYEQYF. Drawing the rest from reference TRBV7-8 and TRBJ2-7, the complete variable domain is GAGVSQSPRYKVAKRGQDVALRCDPISGHVSLFWYQQALGQGPEFLTYFQNEAQLDKSGLPSDRFFAERPEGSVSTLKIQRTQQEDSAVYLCATAVFGDRGTYEQYFGPGTRLTVT.